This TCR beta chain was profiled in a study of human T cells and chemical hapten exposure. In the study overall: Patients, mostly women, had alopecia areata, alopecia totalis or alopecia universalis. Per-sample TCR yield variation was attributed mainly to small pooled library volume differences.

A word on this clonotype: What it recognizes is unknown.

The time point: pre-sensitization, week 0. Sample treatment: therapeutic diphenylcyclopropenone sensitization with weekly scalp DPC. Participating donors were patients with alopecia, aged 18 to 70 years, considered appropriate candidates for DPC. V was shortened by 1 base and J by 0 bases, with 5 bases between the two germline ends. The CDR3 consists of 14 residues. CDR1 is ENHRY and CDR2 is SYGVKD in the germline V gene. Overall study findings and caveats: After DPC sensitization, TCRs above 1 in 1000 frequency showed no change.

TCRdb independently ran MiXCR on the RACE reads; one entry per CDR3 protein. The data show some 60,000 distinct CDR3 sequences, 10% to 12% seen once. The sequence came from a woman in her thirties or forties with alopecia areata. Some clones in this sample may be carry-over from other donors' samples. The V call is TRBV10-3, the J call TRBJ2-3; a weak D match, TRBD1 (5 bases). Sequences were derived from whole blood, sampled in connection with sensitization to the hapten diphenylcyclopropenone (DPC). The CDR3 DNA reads TGTGCCATCAGTGAGTGGGGCAGCACAGATACGCAGTATTTT. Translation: CAISEWGSTDTQYF.